The clone carrying this T cell receptor beta chain was recorded a few times. Its antigen is unknown. V lost 1 base and J lost 3, with 10 bases in between. The CDR3 has 14 residues. Germline-derived CDR1 and CDR2 are LNHNV and YYDKDF (reference sequence). A second PCR, run for about 7 to 11 cycles, used a sample-barcoded 5' primer plus a J-beta primer mix. Through a template-switch adaptor with 12 random nucleotides, each cDNA molecule received a tag. A single record per CDR3 protein comes from TCRdb applying MiXCR to the 5' RACE reads. The sample has 800,000 to 950,000 distinct CDR3 sequences, 29% seen once. This sample was taken from a study of blood T cells in healthy people across ages. General observations from the study: Older age coincided with a roughly linear decline in TCR beta diversity per million T cells.

The same sample was also studied in work on T cells of mothers and their children. From that study: Unrelated mother-child pairs always had slightly, but never significantly, lower normalized overlap than related pairs.

The chain recombines TRBV15 with TRBJ2-7, with D hard to call. Input material: blood. The receptor's source is a woman aged 40 to 49 in good health. CDR3 in amino acids: CATSRGTVGYEQYF. The CDR3 DNA reads TGTGCCACCAGCAGAGGGACCGTGGGCTACGAGCAGTACTTC.